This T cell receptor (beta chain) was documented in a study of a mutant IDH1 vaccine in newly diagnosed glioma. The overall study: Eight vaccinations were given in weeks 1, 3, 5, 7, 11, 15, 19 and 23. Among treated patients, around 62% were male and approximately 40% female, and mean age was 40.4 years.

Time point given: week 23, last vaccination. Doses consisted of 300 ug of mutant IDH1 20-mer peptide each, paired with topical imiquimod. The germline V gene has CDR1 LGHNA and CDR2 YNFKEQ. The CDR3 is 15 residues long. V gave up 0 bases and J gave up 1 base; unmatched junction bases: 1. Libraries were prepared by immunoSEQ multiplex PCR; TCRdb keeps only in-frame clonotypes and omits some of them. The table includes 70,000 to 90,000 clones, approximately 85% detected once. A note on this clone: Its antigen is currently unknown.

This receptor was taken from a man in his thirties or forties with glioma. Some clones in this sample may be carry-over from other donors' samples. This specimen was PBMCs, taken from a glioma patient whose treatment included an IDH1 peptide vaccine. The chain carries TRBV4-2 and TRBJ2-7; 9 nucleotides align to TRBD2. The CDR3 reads CASSQEAGGSYEQYF. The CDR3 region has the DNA TGTGCCAGCAGCCAAGAGGCGGGAGGGTCCTACGAGCAGTACTTC.